This section outlines one T cell receptor (beta chain) sequence together with its context. The CDR3 totals 15 residues. Looked up from germline, CDR1 is SGHRS and CDR2 is YFSETQ. The junction had 7 bases not matched to a gene; V was cut back by 3 bases and J by 4 bases. The data were obtained in a study of control samples from healthy donors and cancer patients. Libraries were prepared by immunoSEQ multiplex PCR; TCRdb keeps only in-frame clonotypes and omits some of them. The profile shows about 160,000 clones, nearly 96% of them singletons. The source of this sequence is a woman aged 30 to 39 in good health. This chain joins TRBV5-1 and TRBJ2-1; 7 nucleotides line up with TRBD2. Sequenced sample: blood. CDR3 in amino acids: CASSWWEGEYNEQFF. Written as DNA, the CDR3 is TGCGCCAGCAGCTGGTGGGAGGGCGAATACAATGAGCAGTTCTTC.